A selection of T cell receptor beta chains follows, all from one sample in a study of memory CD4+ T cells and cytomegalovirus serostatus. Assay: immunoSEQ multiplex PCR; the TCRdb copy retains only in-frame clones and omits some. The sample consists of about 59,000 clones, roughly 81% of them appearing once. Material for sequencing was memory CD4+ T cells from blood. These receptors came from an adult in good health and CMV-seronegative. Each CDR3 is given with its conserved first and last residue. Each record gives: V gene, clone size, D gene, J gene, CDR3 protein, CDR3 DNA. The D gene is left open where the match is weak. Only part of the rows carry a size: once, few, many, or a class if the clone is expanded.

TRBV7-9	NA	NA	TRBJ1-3	CASSLAGFGNTIYF	TGTGCCAGCAGCTTAGCGGGCTTCGGAAACACCATATATTTT
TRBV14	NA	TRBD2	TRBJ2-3	CASSQDLQLAGPTDTQYF	TGTGCCAGCAGCCAAGATCTGCAACTAGCGGGGCCCACAGATACGCAGTATTTT
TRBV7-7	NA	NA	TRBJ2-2	CASSPGAGGIGELFF	TGTGCTAGCAGCCCCGGGGCAGGGGGGATCGGGGAGCTGTTTTTT
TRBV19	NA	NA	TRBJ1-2	CASKGGGGSYVSGYTF	TGTGCCAGTAAAGGTGGAGGGGGTTCGTACGTTTCGGGCTACACCTTC
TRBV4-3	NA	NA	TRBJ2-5	CASSQVKGTGETQYF	TGCGCCAGCAGCCAAGTCAAGGGTACGGGCGAGACCCAGTACTTC
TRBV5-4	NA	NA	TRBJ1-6	CASSLGRGVNSPLHF	TGTGCCAGCAGCTTGGGGCGGGGAGTAAATTCACCCCTCCACTTT
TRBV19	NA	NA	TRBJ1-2	CASSFSRFGYTF	TGTGCCAGTTCCTTTTCGCGATTTGGCTACACCTTC
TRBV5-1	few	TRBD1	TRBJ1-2	CASSQQGDGYTF	TGCGCCAGCAGCCAACAGGGGGATGGCTACACCTTC
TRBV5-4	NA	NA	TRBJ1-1	CASSPGQGIGTEAFF	TGTGCCAGCAGCCCGGGCCAGGGAATAGGTACTGAAGCTTTCTTT
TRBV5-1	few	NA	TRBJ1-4	CASSLAPPGTNEKLFF	TGCGCCAGCAGCTTGGCGCCCCCGGGAACGAATGAAAAACTGTTTTTT
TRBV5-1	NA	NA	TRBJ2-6	CASSLIDRPGANVLTF	TGCGCCAGCAGCTTGATCGACAGGCCTGGGGCCAACGTCCTGACTTTC
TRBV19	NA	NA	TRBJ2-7	CASSTERSYEQYF	TGTGCCAGTAGCACAGAACGCTCCTACGAGCAGTACTTC
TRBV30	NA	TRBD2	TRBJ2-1	CAWRGTSGRVTYNEQFF	TGTGCCTGGAGGGGGACTAGCGGGAGGGTGACCTACAATGAGCAGTTCTTC
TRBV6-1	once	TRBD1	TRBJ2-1	CASSLGTGGYGEQFF	TGTGCCAGCAGTTTGGGGACAGGGGGTTATGGTGAGCAGTTCTTC
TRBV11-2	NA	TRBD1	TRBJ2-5	CASSLSTGGGETQYF	TGTGCCAGCAGCTTATCGACAGGGGGAGGGGAGACCCAGTACTTC
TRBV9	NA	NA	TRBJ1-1	CASSVVRNTEAFF	TGTGCCAGCAGCGTAGTTCGGAACACTGAAGCTTTCTTT
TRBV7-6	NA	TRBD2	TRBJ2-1	CASSLATSGIHNEQFF	TGTGCCAGCAGCTTAGCAACTAGCGGGATCCACAATGAGCAGTTCTTC
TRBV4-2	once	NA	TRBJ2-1	CASSQDLFKGSYNEQFF	TGTGCCAGCAGCCAAGATCTTTTCAAAGGCTCCTACAATGAGCAGTTCTTC
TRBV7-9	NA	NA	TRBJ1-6	CASSKAFGGLNNSPLHF	TGTGCCAGCAGCAAAGCCTTTGGGGGGTTAAATAATTCACCCCTCCACTTT
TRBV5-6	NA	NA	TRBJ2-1	CASSSMDAQRHNEQFF	TGTGCCAGCAGCTCGATGGATGCACAACGCCACAATGAGCAGTTCTTC
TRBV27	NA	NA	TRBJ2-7	CASTPQIGSYEQYF	TGTGCCAGCACCCCCCAGATCGGGTCCTACGAGCAGTACTTC
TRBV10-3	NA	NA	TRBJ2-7	CATNGQISSYEQYF	TGTGCCACCAACGGACAGATAAGCTCCTACGAGCAGTACTTC
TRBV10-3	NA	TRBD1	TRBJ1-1	CAISESTRVGQGNTEAFF	TGTGCCATCAGTGAGTCGACTCGGGTGGGACAGGGCAACACTGAAGCTTTCTTT
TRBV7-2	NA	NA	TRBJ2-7	CASSLAIVSLYEQYF	TGTGCCAGCAGCTTAGCGATAGTCTCTCTCTACGAGCAGTACTTC
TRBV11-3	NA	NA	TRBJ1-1	CASSFETANTEAFF	TGTGCCAGCAGCTTCGAGACGGCCAACACTGAAGCTTTCTTT
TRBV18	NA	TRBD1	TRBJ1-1	CASSPGQGGSEAFF	TGTGCCAGCTCACCGGGACAGGGGGGCTCTGAAGCTTTCTTT
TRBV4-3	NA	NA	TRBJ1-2	CASSRLNRESYGYTF	TGCGCCAGCAGCCGTCTTAACAGGGAAAGCTATGGCTACACCTTC
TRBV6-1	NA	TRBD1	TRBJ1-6	CASRHQTGSLHF	TGTGCCAGCAGACACCAGACAGGGTCCCTCCACTTT
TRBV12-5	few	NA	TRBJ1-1	CASGLVTSGNTEAFF	TGTGCTAGTGGTTTGGTAACTTCTGGGAACACTGAAGCTTTCTTT
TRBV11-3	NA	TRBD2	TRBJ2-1	CASRPGGRGNEQFF	TGTGCCAGCAGGCCGGGAGGCCGGGGAAATGAGCAGTTCTTC
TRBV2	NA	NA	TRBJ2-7	CASSPTGYYEQYF	TGTGCCAGCAGTCCCACAGGTTACTACGAGCAGTACTTC
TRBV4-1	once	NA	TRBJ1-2	CASRSLGEPNYGYTF	TGCGCCAGCAGGTCGCTGGGGGAACCTAACTATGGCTACACCTTC
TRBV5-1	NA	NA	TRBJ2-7	CASSPPQWAQSYEQYF	TGCGCCAGCAGCCCCCCCCAATGGGCCCAATCCTACGAGCAGTACTTC
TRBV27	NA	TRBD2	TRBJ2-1	CASSLSWAGGPGDEQFF	TGTGCCAGCAGTTTATCGTGGGCGGGAGGGCCCGGTGATGAGCAGTTCTTC
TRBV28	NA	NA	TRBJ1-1	CASSLRLTVSMNTEAFF	TGTGCCAGCAGTCTGAGACTGACGGTCAGCATGAACACTGAAGCTTTCTTT
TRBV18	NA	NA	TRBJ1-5	CASSPTDSNQPQHF	TGTGCCAGCTCACCCACGGACAGCAATCAGCCCCAGCATTTT
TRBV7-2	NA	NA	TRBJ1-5	CASSANKNQPQHF	TGTGCCAGCAGCGCCAATAAAAACCAGCCCCAGCATTTT
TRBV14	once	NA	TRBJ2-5	CASSPPQGFLGRETQYF	TGTGCCAGCAGCCCCCCCCAGGGATTCCTGGGAAGAGAGACCCAGTACTTC